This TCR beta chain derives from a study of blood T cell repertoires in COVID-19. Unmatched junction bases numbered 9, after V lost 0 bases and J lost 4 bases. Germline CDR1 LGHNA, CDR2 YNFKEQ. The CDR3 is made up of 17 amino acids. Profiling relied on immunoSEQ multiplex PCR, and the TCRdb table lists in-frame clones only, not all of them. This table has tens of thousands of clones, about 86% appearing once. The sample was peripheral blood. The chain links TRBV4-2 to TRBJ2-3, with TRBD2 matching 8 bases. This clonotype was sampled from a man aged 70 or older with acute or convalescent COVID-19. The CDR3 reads CASSQDGDGRAPDTQYF. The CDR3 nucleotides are TGTGCCAGCAGCCAAGATGGGGACGGGAGGGCCCCAGATACGCAGTATTTT.